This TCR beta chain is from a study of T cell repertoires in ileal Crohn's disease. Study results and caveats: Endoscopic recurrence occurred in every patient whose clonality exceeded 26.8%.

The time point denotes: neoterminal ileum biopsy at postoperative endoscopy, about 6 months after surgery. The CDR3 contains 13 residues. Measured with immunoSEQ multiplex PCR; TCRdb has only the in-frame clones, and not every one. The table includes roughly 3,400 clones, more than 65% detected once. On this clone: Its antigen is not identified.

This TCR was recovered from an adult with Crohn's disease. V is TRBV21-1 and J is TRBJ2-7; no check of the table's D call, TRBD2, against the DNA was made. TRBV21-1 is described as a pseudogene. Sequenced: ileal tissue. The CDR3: CARGGKSSYEQYF. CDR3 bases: TGTGCCAGGGGGGGGAAGTCCTCCTACGAGCAGTACTTC.